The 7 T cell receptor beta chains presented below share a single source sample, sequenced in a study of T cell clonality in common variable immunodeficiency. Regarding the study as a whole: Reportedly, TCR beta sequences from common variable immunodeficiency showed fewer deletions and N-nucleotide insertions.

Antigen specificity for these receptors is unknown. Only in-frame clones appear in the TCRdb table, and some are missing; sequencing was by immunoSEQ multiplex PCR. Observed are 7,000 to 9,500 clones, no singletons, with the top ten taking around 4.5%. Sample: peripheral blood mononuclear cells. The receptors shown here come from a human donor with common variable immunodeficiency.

CDR3 region: CASLGGGGELFF. The sequenced CDR3 bases are TGTGCCAGCTTGGGCGGGGGCGGGGAG. V gene TRBV11-2 combines with J gene TRBJ2-2; 7 bases fit TRBD2. The CDR3 end falls 3 residues outside the read, so it is completed with the germline J gene. The CDR3 sequence is 12 residues long. Germline loops: CDR1 SGHAT, CDR2 FQNNGV. The trim removed 8 bases at V and 7 bases at J, leaving 4 bases unmatched.

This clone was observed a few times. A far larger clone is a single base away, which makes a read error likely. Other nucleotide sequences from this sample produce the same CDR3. The CDR3 bases that were read are TGTGCCAGCTCACCAATTAGGGGGCCTGATACG. It codes for CASSPIRGPDT. The CDR3 in full is CASSPIRGPDTQYF. The chain is built from TRBV18 and TRBJ2-3; 7 bases are shared with TRBD1. The CDR3 goes on 3 residues after the read ends, and that part is filled in from the germline J gene. Unmatched junction bases numbered 5, after V lost 2 bases and J lost 6 bases. Looked up from germline, CDR1 is KGHSH and CDR2 is LQKENI. The CDR3 is 14 residues long.

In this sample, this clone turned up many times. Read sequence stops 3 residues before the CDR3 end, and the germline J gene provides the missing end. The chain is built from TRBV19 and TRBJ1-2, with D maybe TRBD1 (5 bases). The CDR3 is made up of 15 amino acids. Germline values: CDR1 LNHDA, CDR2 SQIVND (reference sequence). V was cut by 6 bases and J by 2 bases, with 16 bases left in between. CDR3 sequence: CASRPPGGGNYGYTF. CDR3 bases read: TGTGCCAGTAGACCTCCCGGCGGGGGGAACTATGGC. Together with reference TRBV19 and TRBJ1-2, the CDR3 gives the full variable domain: DGGITQSPKYLFRKEGQNVTLSCEQNLNHDAMYWYRQDPGQGLRLIYYSQIVNDFQKGDIAEGYSVSREKKESFPLTVTSAQKNPTAFYLCASRPPGGGNYGYTFGSGTRLTVV.

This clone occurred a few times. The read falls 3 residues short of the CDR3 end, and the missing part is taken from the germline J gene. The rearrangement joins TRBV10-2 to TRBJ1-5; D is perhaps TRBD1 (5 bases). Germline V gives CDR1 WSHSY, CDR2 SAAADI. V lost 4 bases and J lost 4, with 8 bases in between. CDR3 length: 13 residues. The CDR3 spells CASSVNRNQPQHF. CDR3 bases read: TGCGCCAGCAGTGTGAACAGGAATCAGCCC.

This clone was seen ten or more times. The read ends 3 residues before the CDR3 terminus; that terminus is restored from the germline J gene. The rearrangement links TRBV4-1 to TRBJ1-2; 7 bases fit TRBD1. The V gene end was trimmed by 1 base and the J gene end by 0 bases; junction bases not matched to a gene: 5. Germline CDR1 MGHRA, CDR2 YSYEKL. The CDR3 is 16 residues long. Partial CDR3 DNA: TGCGCCAGCAGCCAAGCATACAGGGGAACTAACTATGGC. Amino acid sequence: CASSQAYRGTNYG. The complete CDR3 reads CASSQAYRGTNYGYTF.

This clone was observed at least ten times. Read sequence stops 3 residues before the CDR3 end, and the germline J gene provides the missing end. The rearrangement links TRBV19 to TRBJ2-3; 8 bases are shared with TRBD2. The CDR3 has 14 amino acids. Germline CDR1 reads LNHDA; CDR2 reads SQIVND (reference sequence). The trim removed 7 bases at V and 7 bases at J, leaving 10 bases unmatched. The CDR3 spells CASIAPGGANTQYF. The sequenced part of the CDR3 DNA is TGTGCCAGTATAGCCCCCGGGGGGGCGAATACG.

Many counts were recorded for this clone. The sequenced CDR3 bases are TGCAGCGGCGGTTACAATGAG. Protein product: CSGGYNE. The entire CDR3 sequence reads CSGGYNEQFF. The chain couples TRBV29-1 to TRBJ2-1; D uncertain. The CDR3 is cut off 3 residues early in the read; its end comes from the germline J gene. Trimming stripped 7 bases from V and 4 bases from J, with 5 bases between. The CDR3 has 10 amino acids. Germline CDR1 SQVTM, CDR2 ANQGSEA.